The rows below give T cell receptor beta chains drawn from one sample of a study of T cells after posttransplantation cyclophosphamide. TCRdb's table, derived via immunoSEQ multiplex PCR, lists solely in-frame clones and lacks some. The sample lists about 15,000 clones, 76% seen once, with around 1.2% in the top ten. The material sequenced was memory CD4+ T cells sorted from PBMCs. These receptors were collected from a middle-aged man. Both conserved end residues are trimmed from each CDR3. The order of the fields is V gene, J gene, CDR3 protein.

TRBV7-9	TRBJ1-1	ASSSSGGKTEAF
TRBV5-4	TRBJ2-1	ASSPWTSGADNEQF
TRBV5-4	TRBJ2-6	ASSLANRGSGANVLT
TRBV7-9	TRBJ2-3	ASSLGVEADTQY
TRBV5-8	TRBJ1-5	ASSLDRGQPQH
TRBV5-4	TRBJ2-5	ASTKTGSEETQY
TRBV18	TRBJ2-7	ASSRTGGFYEQY
TRBV5-5	TRBJ2-1	ASSLASDSYNEQF
TRBV6-1	TRBJ1-5	ASSEGGGQPQH
TRBV30	TRBJ1-5	AWSGTGVQPQH
TRBV6-1	TRBJ2-3	ASSEQTSGAPDTQY
TRBV2	TRBJ1-6	ASSEAETSYNSPLH
TRBV5-1	TRBJ2-1	ASREEGLAALEQF
TRBV6-1	TRBJ2-3	ASSDQGRALDTQY
TRBV7-3	TRBJ1-2	ASSLRIGGGYT
TRBV5-1	TRBJ2-2	ASSLQTSGELF
TRBV19	TRBJ2-3	ATSRGGITDTQY